This T cell receptor beta chain was sequenced for a study of blood T cell repertoires in COVID-19. At the level of the study: Samples representing acute and convalescent COVID-19 were sourced from the United States, Italy and Spain. T cells, B-cell-depleted T cells, or PBMCs provided the cDNA or gDNA that served as material.

This clone appeared a single time. Original data processing: Reference gene primer amplification in the assay estimated nucleated cell counts. Here immunoSEQ multiplex PCR was the method, and the copy in TCRdb shows in-frame clones only, minus some. The V and J calls and the clone size are those of that table, but D and trimming were determined from the DNA. The table lists 160,000 or so clones, about four fifths of them singletons. The germline gives CDR1 KGHSH, CDR2 LQKENI. CDR3 length: 13 amino acids. V was pared by 8 bases and J by 3 bases, with 5 bases of the junction left unmatched. Input material: peripheral blood. This receptor was taken from a man in his 70s who had recovered from COVID-19. The rearrangement uses TRBV18 and TRBJ2-7, with 9 bases matching TRBD1. The CDR3 nucleotides are TGTGCCAGCCAGGGACAGGGTGGCTACGAGCAGTACTTC. It encodes CASQGQGGYEQYF.